Sequencing of this T cell receptor beta chain was carried out in a study of blood T cell repertoires in COVID-19. About the research overall: The analysed material was cDNA or gDNA that came from T cells, B-cell-depleted T cells, or PBMCs.

Generated by immunoSEQ multiplex PCR, the TCRdb table keeps only in-frame clones and is missing some. The repertoire holds approximately 390,000 clones, with about 87% as singletons. Participant ages covered about 18 to 90 years across 20 to 25 US areas. Assignment of participants to cohorts was predicated upon participant-reported clinical history. All recovered Cohort 3 donors got two negative PCRs, got clearance, or saw symptom resolution. Trimming removed 5 bases at V and 3 bases at J, with 23 bases between. This CDR3 spans 18 amino acids. Germline V gene lookup returns CDR1 MGHDK and CDR2 SYGVNS.

Sequencing input: PBMCs or T cells enriched from blood (not recorded which). The clonotype originates from a woman in her fifties or sixties who had recovered from COVID-19. The V call is TRBV25-1, the J call TRBJ2-1; possible D gene TRBD2, 7 bases. Written as DNA, the CDR3 is TGTGCCAGCAGTAAAAACCTACTTGGGGGGGGCAGCTACAATGAGCAGTTCTTC. Translated, it gives CASSKNLLGGGSYNEQFF.